This T cell receptor beta chain is drawn from a study of T cells in Graves' hyperthyroidism and ophthalmopathy. Study-wide results and limits: In the blood, most expanded thyroid clonotypes above 0.001 appeared as well.

Trimming took 3 bases from V and 4 from J, leaving 12 bases between them. CDR1 and CDR2 (germline): SNHLY, FYNNEI. The length of the CDR3 is 14 residues. This clonotype was found many times. Its antigen is as yet unknown. Exclusion followed for patients with uncontrolled infection, other autoimmune disease, pregnancy or lactation. A sample of blood taken at first hyperthyroidism diagnosis preceded any ophthalmopathy symptoms. RNA transcripts were the template for amplifying TCR beta CDR3 regions. An initial round of RT-PCR targeting the TCR CDR3 relied on the HTBI primer set. TCRdb re-derived calls from the multiplex PCR reads in MiXCR, one entry per CDR3 protein. The sample has hundreds of thousands of distinct CDR3 sequences, about 15% seen once.

The source material was blood. The TCR sequence derives from a woman aged 30 to 39 with Graves' hyperthyroidism that later progressed to Graves' ophthalmopathy. This chain uses TRBV2 with TRBJ1-2; D gene ambiguous. This CDR3 is CASSEYPNAYGYTF. The CDR3 DNA follows: TGTGCCAGCAGTGAGTACCCGAACGCCTATGGCTACACCTTC.